These 25 T cell receptor beta chains were sequenced from one sample in a study of human T cells and chemical hapten exposure. Time point here: pre-sensitization, week 0. Indicated treatment: therapeutic diphenylcyclopropenone sensitization with weekly scalp DPC. RNA extraction used unfractionated whole blood as the source of total RNA. TCRdb independently ran MiXCR on the RACE reads; one entry per CDR3 protein. The profile shows roughly 50,000 distinct CDR3 sequences, roughly a tenth of them singletons. Sequenced material: whole blood, taken in connection with sensitization to the hapten diphenylcyclopropenone (DPC). Receptors originate from a woman between 25 and 40 years old with alopecia areata. Some clones in this sample may be carry-over from other donors' samples.

This clonotype has ten or more counts. The rearrangement links TRBV6-5 to TRBJ1-5; D not resolved. The CDR3 is made up of 13 amino acids. Trimming removed 6 bases from V and 7 bases from J, with 13 bases in between. Per germline, CDR1 MNHEY and CDR2 SVGAGI. The DNA of the CDR3 is TGTGCCAGCAGCTTGACAAGCAGACAGCCCCAGCATTTT. This encodes CASSLTSRQPQHF.

The chain has TRBV30 and TRBJ2-3; no clear D gene. Trimming stripped 1 base from V and 4 bases from J, with 6 bases between. CDR1 and CDR2 (germline): GTSNPN, SVGIG (reference sequence). The CDR3 extends over 12 amino acids. Here the CDR3 reads CAWSGSPDTQYF. The CDR3 DNA sequence: TGTGCCTGGAGTGGATCCCCAGATACGCAGTATTTT. Together with reference TRBV30 and TRBJ2-3, the CDR3 gives the full variable domain: SQTIHQWPATLVQPVGSPLSLECTVEGTSNPNLYWYRQAAGRGLQLLFYSVGIGQISSEVPQNLSASRPQDRQFILSSKKLLLSDSGFYLCAWSGSPDTQYFGPGTRLTVL.

V and J are TRBV6-2 or TRBV6-3 and TRBJ1-2; possible D gene TRBD1, 5 bases. V was trimmed by 5 bases and J by 6 bases, leaving 16 bases between them. Germline V CDR1 and CDR2: MNHEY, SVGEGT. There are 14 residues in the CDR3. CDR3 amino acids: CASSAGPSIDGYTF. The CDR3 DNA reads as TGTGCCAGCAGTGCGGGGCCTTCAATTGATGGCTACACCTTC.

This clonotype was recorded at least ten times. The chain recombines TRBV3-1 with TRBJ2-3; 12 nucleotides match TRBD2. This CDR3 has 17 amino acids. V shed 4 bases and J 0 bases; nucleotides not matched to a gene: 5. Germline V CDR1 and CDR2: LGHDT, YNNKEL (reference sequence). This CDR3 is CASSRRLAGESTDTQYF. DNA of the CDR3: TGTGCCAGCAGCCGACGACTAGCGGGGGAGAGCACAGATACGCAGTATTTT.

The V gene is TRBV5-1, the J gene TRBJ1-2; 7 bases map to TRBD1. CDR1 SGHRS and CDR2 YFSETQ come from the germline V gene. V lost 0 bases and J lost 8; bases outside the gene matches: 19. CDR3 length equals 18 residues. The CDR3 loop is CASSLAPSRQGGGEGYTF. The CDR3 coding sequence is TGCGCCAGCAGCTTGGCCCCCTCTCGACAGGGAGGAGGAGAAGGCTACACCTTC.

The table lists this clonotype with many counts. The V gene is TRBV5-4, the J gene TRBJ2-1, with 11 bases aligning to TRBD2. Germline values: CDR1 SGHNT, CDR2 YYREEE (reference sequence). After removal of 4 bases from V and 9 bases from J, the junction contained 9 bases not matched to a gene. The CDR3 spans 15 residues. The CDR3 here is CASSQKKGLAGEQFF. For the CDR3, the DNA is TGTGCCAGCAGCCAAAAAAAAGGACTAGCGGGTGAGCAGTTCTTC.

This clonotype was detected a few times. The V gene is TRBV7-2, the J gene TRBJ2-1, with no clear D. Germline assignment: CDR1 SGHTA and CDR2 FQGNSA. Trimming cost V 2 bases and J 0 bases, with 11 bases left between them. The CDR3 runs to 16 residues. In DNA, the CDR3 is TGTGCCAGCAGCTTATTCCGCCCGAGCTCCTACAATGAGCAGTTCTTC. As protein: CASSLFRPSSYNEQFF.

Only a few counts were recorded for this clonotype. The chain is built from TRBV4-3 and TRBJ2-7; D ambiguous. Germline-derived CDR1 and CDR2 are LGHNA and YSLEER. CDR3 length equals 14 residues. The ends were cut back, 0 bases at V and 3 bases at J, with 9 bases in the middle. The CDR3 DNA reads TGCGCCAGCAGCCAAGATATAGGGTACTACGAGCAGTACTTC. It codes for CASSQDIGYYEQYF.

In this sample, this clonotype turned up a few times. The rearrangement links TRBV28 to TRBJ2-1; perhaps TRBD2 as D (6 bases). CDR3 length: 14 amino acids. V was cut by 5 bases and J by 14 bases, with 22 bases left in between. Germline V gives CDR1 MDHEN, CDR2 SYDVKM. The CDR3 DNA reads as TGTGCCAGCAGTGGACGGGAGCCCATGGGAAGAAAGTTCTTC. This codes for CASSGREPMGRKFF.

With regard to this clonotype: A much larger clone differs by one base, so this may be a read error. V usage is TRBV6-4 and J usage is TRBJ1-2, with a weak D call TRBD1 (6 bases). The CDR3 is made up of 12 amino acids. Per germline, CDR1 MRHNA and CDR2 SNTAGT. Here the CDR3 reads CASRDRNYGYPF. DNA of the CDR3: TGTGCCAGCAGAGACAGGAACTATGGCTACCCCTTC.

This clonotype was seen ten or more times. The chain couples TRBV9 to TRBJ1-6, with D hard to call. Deletions cut 3 bases from V and 4 bases from J, with 11 bases between. The CDR3 is 15 amino acids. Germline V lookup: CDR1 SGDLS, CDR2 YYNGEE. The CDR3 DNA sequence: TGTGCCAGCAGCGCCGACGTAGGATATAATTCACCCCTCCACTTT. This codes for CASSADVGYNSPLHF.

A word on this clonotype: One base away lies a much larger clone, so this may be a sequencing read error. The V gene is TRBV28, the J gene TRBJ2-7; D not resolved. Trimming cost V 8 bases and J 5 bases, with 22 bases left between them. The CDR3 is 15 amino acids. Germline values: CDR1 MDHEN, CDR2 SYDVKM. CDR3: CASRSTRLGWDEQYF. Here the CDR3 DNA reads TGTGCCAGCCGCTCCACGAGACTCGGATGGGACGAGCAGTACTTC.

The J gene is TRBJ2-7, the V gene TRBV20-1, with D possibly matching TRBD2 (6 bases). This CDR3 contains 13 residues. Germline V gene data show CDR1 as DFQATT and CDR2 as SNEGSKA (reference sequence). The V end lost 6 bases, the J end lost 4 bases, and 16 bases lay between the germline ends. The chain's CDR3 is CSARGGALYEQYF. The CDR3 DNA reads TGCAGTGCCCGAGGAGGGGCGTTATACGAGCAGTACTTC.

This clonotype was detected a few times. This chain connects TRBV20-1 to TRBJ1-6; 11 bases are shared with TRBD1. Germline lookup yields CDR1 DFQATT and CDR2 SNEGSKA (reference sequence). Germline trimming cut 5 bases from V and 9 bases from J; bases unmatched to any gene: 6. The CDR3 is 14 residues long. CDR3 DNA sequence: TGCAGTGCTTCACCGGGACAGGGGGGTTCACCCCTCCACTTT. Its translation is CSASPGQGGSPLHF.

This clonotype was picked up a small number of times. The chain carries TRBV7-9 and TRBJ2-3; 10 bases are a match to TRBD2. Unmatched junction bases numbered 6, after V lost 4 bases and J lost 2 bases. Germline lookup yields CDR1 SEHNR and CDR2 FQNEAQ (reference sequence). This CDR3 is built from 16 residues. CDR3: CASSYPLAGDTDTQYF. CDR3 sequence (DNA): TGTGCCAGCAGCTATCCCCTAGCGGGGGACACAGATACGCAGTATTTT.

This clonotype was counted many times. The rearrangement links TRBV7-2 to TRBJ2-3; 8 bases align to TRBD2. The length of the CDR3 is 15 residues. Trimming removed 5 bases from V and 2 bases from J; junction bases left unmatched: 6. From germline, CDR1 is SGHTA and CDR2 FQGNSA. CDR3 bases: TGTGCCAGCAGCCTTATAGCGGGGTCCACAGATACGCAGTATTTT. It encodes CASSLIAGSTDTQYF.

The chain employs TRBV7-8 and TRBJ1-1; no firm D call. V lost 1 base and J lost 2, with 8 bases in between. CDR1 is SGHVS and CDR2 is FQNEAQ in the germline V gene. This CDR3 has 14 amino acids. The CDR3 DNA follows: TGTGCCAGCAGCTTAGGTGCCCTCAACACTGAAGCTTTCTTT. Its protein is CASSLGALNTEAFF.

There are a few counts of this clonotype. The rearrangement joins TRBV18 to TRBJ2-4; possible D gene TRBD1, 6 bases. V lost 0 bases to trimming and J lost 1 base, with 10 bases between them. The CDR3 loop spans 16 amino acids. Germline lookup yields CDR1 KGHSH and CDR2 LQKENI. Written as DNA, the CDR3 is TGTGCCAGCTCACCACCCCAGGGGCGTGCCAAAAACATTCAGTACTTC. Protein sequence: CASSPPQGRAKNIQYF.

The CDR3 bases are TGTGCCAGCAGCCTGCGGACAGGGGGGATCACTGAAGCTTTCTTT. Translated: CASSLRTGGITEAFF. The chain has TRBV3-1 and TRBJ1-1, with 10 bases aligning to TRBD1. CDR1 and CDR2 (germline): LGHDT, YNNKEL (reference sequence). This CDR3 has 15 amino acids. V lost 4 bases, J lost 4 bases, and 6 bases stayed unmatched.

The V and J genes are TRBV7-2 and TRBJ1-5, with no clear D. Germline assignment: CDR1 SGHTA and CDR2 FQGNSA. The CDR3 covers 12 residues. V lost 5 bases and J lost 6, with 8 bases in between. The DNA for the CDR3 is TGTGCCAGCAGCATATGGGGTCAGCCCCAGCATTTT. This gives the protein CASSIWGQPQHF.

This chain links TRBV7-2 with TRBJ1-5; D not certain. V lost 4 bases and J lost 6, with 7 bases in between. CDR1 is SGHTA and CDR2 is FQGNSA in the germline V gene. This CDR3 comprises 12 residues. CDR3 residues: CASSSLSQPQHF. CDR3 sequence (DNA): TGTGCCAGCAGCTCGTTAAGTCAGCCCCAGCATTTT.

This clonotype came up many times. This chain joins TRBV29-1 and TRBJ1-2; 11 bases are a match to TRBD1. The CDR3 sequence is 13 residues long. Germline CDR1 is SQVTM and CDR2 is ANQGSEA. The V and J ends lost 6 bases and 9 bases, in that order; junction bases with no gene match: 9. The CDR3 here is CSVGGGQGASYTF. CDR3 DNA: TGCAGCGTGGGGGGCGGACAGGGGGCGAGCTACACCTTC.

V usage is TRBV4-3 and J usage is TRBJ1-6; a possible D gene is TRBD1 (6 bases). Looked up from germline, CDR1 is LGHNA and CDR2 is YSLEER. CDR3 length: 14 amino acids. The germline V and J ends were trimmed by 2 bases and 8 bases, with 10 bases remaining between them. CDR3 loop: CASSQRRGDSPLHF. CDR3 bases: TGCGCCAGCAGCCAACGCAGGGGTGATTCACCCCTCCACTTT.

This sequence joins TRBV4-3 and TRBJ2-3; D gene ambiguous. Germline lookup yields CDR1 LGHNA and CDR2 YSLEER. V was clipped by 2 bases and J by 10 bases, with 13 bases between them. The CDR3 is made up of 13 amino acids. This CDR3 reads CASSQTISVAQYF. The CDR3 nucleotides are TGCGCCAGCAGCCAAACCATTAGTGTAGCGCAGTATTTT.

The chain is built from TRBV4-2 and TRBJ2-7, with 13 bases fitting TRBD2. Germline lookup yields CDR1 LGHNA and CDR2 YNFKEQ. The trim removed 1 base at V and 3 bases at J, leaving 6 bases unmatched. The CDR3 length is 17 residues. The CDR3 region has the DNA TGTGCCAGCAGCCAAGTGCAGGGACTAGCGGGATACTACGAGCAGTACTTC. Translating it yields CASSQVQGLAGYYEQYF.